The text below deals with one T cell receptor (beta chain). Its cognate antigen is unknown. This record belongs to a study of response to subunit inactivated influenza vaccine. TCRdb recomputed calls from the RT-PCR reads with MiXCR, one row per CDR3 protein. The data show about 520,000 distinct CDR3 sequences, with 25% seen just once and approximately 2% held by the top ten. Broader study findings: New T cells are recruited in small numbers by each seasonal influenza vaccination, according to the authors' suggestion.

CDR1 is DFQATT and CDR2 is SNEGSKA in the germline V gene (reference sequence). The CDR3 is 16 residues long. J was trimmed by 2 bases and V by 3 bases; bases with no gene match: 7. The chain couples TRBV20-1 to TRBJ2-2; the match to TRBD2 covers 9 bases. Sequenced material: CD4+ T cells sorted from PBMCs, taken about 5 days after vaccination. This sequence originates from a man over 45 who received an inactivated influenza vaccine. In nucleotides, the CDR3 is TGCAGTGCTAGTAGTAGCGGGGGCACCAACACCGGGGAGCTGTTTTTT. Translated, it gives CSASSSGGTNTGELFF.